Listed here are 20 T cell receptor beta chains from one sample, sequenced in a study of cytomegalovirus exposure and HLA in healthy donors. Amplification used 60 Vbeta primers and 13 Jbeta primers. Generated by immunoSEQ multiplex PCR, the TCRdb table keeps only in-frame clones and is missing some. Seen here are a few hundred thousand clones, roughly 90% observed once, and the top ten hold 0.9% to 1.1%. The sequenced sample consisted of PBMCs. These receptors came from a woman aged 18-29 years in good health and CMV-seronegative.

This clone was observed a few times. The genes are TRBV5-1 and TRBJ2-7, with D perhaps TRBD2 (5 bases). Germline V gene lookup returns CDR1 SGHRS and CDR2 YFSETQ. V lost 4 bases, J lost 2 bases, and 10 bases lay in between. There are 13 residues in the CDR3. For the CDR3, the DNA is TGCGCCAGCAGCCAGACGGGGACCTACGAGCAGTACTTC. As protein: CASSQTGTYEQYF.

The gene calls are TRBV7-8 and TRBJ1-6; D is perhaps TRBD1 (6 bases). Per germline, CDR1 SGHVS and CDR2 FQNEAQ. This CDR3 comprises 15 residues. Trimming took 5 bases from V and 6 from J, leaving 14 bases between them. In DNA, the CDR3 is TGTGCCAGCAGCCCCAAGACAGGAACTAATTCACCCCTCCACTTT. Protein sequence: CASSPKTGTNSPLHF. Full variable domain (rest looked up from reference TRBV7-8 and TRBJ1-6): GAGVSQSPRYKVAKRGQDVALRCDPISGHVSLFWYQQALGQGPEFLTYFQNEAQLDKSGLPSDRFFAERPEGSVSTLKIQRTQQEDSAVYLCASSPKTGTNSPLHFGNGTRLTVT.

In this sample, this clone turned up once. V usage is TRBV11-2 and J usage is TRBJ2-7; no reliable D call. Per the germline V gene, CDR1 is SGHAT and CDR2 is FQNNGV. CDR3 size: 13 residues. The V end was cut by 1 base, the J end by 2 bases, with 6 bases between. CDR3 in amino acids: CASSLGPTYEQYF. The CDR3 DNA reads TGTGCCAGCAGCTTAGGGCCAACCTACGAGCAGTACTTC.

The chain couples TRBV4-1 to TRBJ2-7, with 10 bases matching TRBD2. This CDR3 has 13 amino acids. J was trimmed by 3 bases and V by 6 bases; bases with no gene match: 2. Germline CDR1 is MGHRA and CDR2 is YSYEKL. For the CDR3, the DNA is TGCGCCAGCAGTAGCGGGAGGATCTACGAGCAGTACTTC. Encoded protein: CASSSGRIYEQYF.

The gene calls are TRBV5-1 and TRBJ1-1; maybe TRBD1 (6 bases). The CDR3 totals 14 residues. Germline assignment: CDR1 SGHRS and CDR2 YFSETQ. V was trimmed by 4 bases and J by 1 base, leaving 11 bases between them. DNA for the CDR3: TGCGCCAGCAGCGATCAGGGGAGGAACACTGAAGCTTTCTTT. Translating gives CASSDQGRNTEAFF.

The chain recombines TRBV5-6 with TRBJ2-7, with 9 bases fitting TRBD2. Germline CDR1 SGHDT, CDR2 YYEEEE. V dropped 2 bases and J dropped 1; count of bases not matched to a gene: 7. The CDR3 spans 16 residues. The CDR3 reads CASSFILAGTSYEQYF. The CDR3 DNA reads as TGTGCCAGCAGCTTCATCCTAGCGGGGACATCCTACGAGCAGTACTTC. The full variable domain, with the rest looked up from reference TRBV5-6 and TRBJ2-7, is DAGVTQSPTHLIKTRGQQVTLRCSPKSGHDTVSWYQQALGQGPQFIFQYYEEEERQRGNFPDRFSGHQFPNYSSELNVNALLLGDSALYLCASSFILAGTSYEQYFGPGTRLTVT.

The CDR3 sequence: CASSRRTGREANYGYTF. In nucleotides, the CDR3 is TGCGCCAGCAGCCGTAGGACAGGGCGGGAAGCTAACTATGGCTACACCTTC. The gene calls are TRBV5-1 and TRBJ1-2; 8 nucleotides agree with TRBD1. The CDR3 is made up of 17 amino acids. Germline V gene lookup returns CDR1 SGHRS and CDR2 YFSETQ. Trimming at V came to 4 bases and at J to 0 bases, leaving 11 bases not matched to a gene.

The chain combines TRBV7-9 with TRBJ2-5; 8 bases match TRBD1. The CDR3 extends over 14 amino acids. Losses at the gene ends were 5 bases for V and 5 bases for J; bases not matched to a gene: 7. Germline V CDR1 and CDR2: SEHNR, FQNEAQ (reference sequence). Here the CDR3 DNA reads TGTGCCAGCAGCGGAACAGGGGGATCCGAGACCCAGTACTTC. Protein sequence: CASSGTGGSETQYF.

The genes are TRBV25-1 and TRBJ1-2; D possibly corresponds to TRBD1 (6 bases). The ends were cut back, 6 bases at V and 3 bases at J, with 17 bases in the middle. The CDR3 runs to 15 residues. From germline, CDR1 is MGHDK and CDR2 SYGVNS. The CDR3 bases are TGTGCCAGCAGGGTGGACAGCCAAGCTGACTATGGCTACACCTTC. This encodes CASRVDSQADYGYTF.

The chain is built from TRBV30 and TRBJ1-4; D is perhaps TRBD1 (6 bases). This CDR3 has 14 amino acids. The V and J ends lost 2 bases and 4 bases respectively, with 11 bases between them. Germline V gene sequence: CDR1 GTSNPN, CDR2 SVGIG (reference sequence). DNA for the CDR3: TGTGCCTGGAGTCGAGACAGGAGTAATGAAAAACTGTTTTTT. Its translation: CAWSRDRSNEKLFF. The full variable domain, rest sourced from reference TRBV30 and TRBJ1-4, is SQTIHQWPATLVQPVGSPLSLECTVEGTSNPNLYWYRQAAGRGLQLLFYSVGIGQISSEVPQNLSASRPQDRQFILSSKKLLLSDSGFYLCAWSRDRSNEKLFFGSGTQLSVL.

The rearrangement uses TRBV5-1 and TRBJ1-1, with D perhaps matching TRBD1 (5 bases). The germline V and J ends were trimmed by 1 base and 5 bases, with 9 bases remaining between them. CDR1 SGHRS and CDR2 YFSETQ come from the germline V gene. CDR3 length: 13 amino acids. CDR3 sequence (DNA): TGCGCCAGCAGCTTGCAGGGATTTACTGAAGCTTTCTTT. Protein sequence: CASSLQGFTEAFF. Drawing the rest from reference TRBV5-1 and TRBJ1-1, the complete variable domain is KAGVTQTPRYLIKTRGQQVTLSCSPISGHRSVSWYQQTPGQGLQFLFEYFSETQRNKGNFPGRFSGRQFSNSRSEMNVSTLELGDSALYLCASSLQGFTEAFFGQGTRLTVV.

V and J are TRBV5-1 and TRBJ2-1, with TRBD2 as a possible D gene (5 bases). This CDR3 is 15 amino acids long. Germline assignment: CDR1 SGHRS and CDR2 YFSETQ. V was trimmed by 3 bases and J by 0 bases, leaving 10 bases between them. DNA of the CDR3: TGCGCCAGCAGCTCGGACTCTAGCTCCTACAATGAGCAGTTCTTC. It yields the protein CASSSDSSSYNEQFF.

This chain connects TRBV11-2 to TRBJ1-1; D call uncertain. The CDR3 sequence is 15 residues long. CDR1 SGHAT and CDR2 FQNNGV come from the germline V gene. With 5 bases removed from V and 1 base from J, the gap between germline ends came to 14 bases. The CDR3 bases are TGTGCCAGCAGCCCCGTCGGTCCAAAGAACACTGAAGCTTTCTTT. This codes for CASSPVGPKNTEAFF.

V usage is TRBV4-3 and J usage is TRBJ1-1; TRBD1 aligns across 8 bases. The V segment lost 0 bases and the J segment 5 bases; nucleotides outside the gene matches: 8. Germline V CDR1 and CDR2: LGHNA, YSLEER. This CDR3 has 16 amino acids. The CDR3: CASSQDQGRGRTEAFF. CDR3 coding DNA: TGCGCCAGCAGCCAAGATCAAGGCAGGGGGCGGACTGAAGCTTTCTTT.

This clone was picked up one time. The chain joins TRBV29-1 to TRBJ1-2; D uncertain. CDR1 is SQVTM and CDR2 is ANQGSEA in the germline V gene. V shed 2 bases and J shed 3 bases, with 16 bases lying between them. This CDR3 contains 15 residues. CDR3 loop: CSVESLRGHYYGYTF. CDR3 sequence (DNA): TGCAGCGTTGAATCCTTACGGGGTCACTACTATGGCTACACCTTC.

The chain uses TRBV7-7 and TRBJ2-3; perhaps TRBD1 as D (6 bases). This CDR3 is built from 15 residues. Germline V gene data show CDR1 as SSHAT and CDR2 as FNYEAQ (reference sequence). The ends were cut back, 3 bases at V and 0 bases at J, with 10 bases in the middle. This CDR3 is CASSFGTTSTDTQYF. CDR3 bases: TGTGCCAGCAGCTTCGGGACAACTAGCACAGATACGCAGTATTTT. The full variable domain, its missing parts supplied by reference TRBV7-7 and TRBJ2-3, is GAGVSQSPRYKVTKRGQDVTLRCDPISSHATLYWYQQALGQGPEFLTYFNYEAQPDKSGLPSDRFSAERPEGSISTLTIQRTEQRDSAMYRCASSFGTTSTDTQYFGPGTRLTVL.

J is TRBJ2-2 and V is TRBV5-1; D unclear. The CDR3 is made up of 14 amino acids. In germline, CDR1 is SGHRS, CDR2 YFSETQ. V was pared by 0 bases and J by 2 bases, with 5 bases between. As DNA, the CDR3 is TGCGCCAGCAGCTTGGCGTCCAACACCGGGGAGCTGTTTTTT. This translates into CASSLASNTGELFF. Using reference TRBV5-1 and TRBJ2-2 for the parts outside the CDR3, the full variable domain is KAGVTQTPRYLIKTRGQQVTLSCSPISGHRSVSWYQQTPGQGLQFLFEYFSETQRNKGNFPGRFSGRQFSNSRSEMNVSTLELGDSALYLCASSLASNTGELFFGEGSRLTVL.

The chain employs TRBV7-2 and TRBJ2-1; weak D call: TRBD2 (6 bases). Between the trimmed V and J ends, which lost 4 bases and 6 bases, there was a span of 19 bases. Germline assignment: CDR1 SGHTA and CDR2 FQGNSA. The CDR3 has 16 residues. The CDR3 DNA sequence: TGTGCCAGCAGCTGGGAGGCCACCAAAGGGAGCAATGAGCAGTTCTTC. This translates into CASSWEATKGSNEQFF.

The DNA for the CDR3 is TGTGCCAGCAGTACTATTACCAGCTCCTACAATGAGCAGTTCTTC. This sequence encodes CASSTITSSYNEQFF. V and J are TRBV6-6 and TRBJ2-1; D remains unclear. Germline lookup yields CDR1 MNHNY and CDR2 SVGAGI (reference sequence). This CDR3 region has 15 residues. With 5 bases removed from V and 0 bases from J, the gap between germline ends came to 11 bases.

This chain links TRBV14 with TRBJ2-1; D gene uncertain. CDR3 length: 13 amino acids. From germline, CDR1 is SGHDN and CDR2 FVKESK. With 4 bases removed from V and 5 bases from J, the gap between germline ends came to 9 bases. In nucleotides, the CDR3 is TGTGCCAGCAGCCCCATGACAAACAATGAGCAGTTCTTC. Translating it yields CASSPMTNNEQFF. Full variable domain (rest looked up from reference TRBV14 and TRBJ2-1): EAGVTQFPSHSVIEKGQTVTLRCDPISGHDNLYWYRRVMGKEIKFLLHFVKESKQDESGMPNNRFLAERTGGTYSTLKVQPAELEDSGVYFCASSPMTNNEQFFGPGTRLTVL.